The present T cell receptor beta chain was sequenced within a study of blood T cell repertoires in COVID-19. Libraries were prepared by immunoSEQ multiplex PCR; TCRdb keeps only in-frame clonotypes and omits some of them. The sample yields approximately 200,000 clones, roughly 80% seen once. Recruitment covered under 25 US areas and drew participants whose ages spanned roughly 18 to 95 years. Assignments of participants to cohorts depended upon their own reported clinical history. Germline loops: CDR1 LNHDA, CDR2 SQIVND (reference sequence). Trimming removed 6 bases at V and 8 bases at J, with 25 bases between. This CDR3 spans 16 amino acids.

The clonotype originates from a man aged 55-75 years who had recovered from COVID-19. What was sequenced was PBMCs or T cells enriched from blood (not recorded which). V gene TRBV19 combines with J gene TRBJ1-2; tentative D call: TRBD1 (6 bases). Here the CDR3 reads CASRPLPDSRGYGYTF. The CDR3 DNA reads as TGTGCCAGTAGACCCCTCCCGGACAGCAGGGGTTACGGCTACACCTTC.